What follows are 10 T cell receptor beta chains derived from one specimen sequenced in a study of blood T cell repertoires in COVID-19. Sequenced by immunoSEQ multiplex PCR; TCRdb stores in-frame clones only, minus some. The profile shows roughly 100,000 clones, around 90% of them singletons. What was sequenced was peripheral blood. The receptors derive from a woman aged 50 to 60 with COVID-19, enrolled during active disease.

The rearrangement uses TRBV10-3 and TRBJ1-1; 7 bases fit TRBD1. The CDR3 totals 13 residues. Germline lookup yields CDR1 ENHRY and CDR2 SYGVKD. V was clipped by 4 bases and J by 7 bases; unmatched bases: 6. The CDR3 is CAISGTGKDEAFF. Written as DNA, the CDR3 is TGTGCCATCAGTGGGACAGGAAAGGATGAAGCTTTCTTT.

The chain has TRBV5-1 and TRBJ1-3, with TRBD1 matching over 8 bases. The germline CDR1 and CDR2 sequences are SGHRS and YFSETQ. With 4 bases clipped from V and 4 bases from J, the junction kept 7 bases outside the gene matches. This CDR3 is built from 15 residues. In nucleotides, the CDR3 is TGCGCCAGCAGCGAAAGACAGGGGAGGGGAAACACCATATATTTT. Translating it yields CASSERQGRGNTIYF.

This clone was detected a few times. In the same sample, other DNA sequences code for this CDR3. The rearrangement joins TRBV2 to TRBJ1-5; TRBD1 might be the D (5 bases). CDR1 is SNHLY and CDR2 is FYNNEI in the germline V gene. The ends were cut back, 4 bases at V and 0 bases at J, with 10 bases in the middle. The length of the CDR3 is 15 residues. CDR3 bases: TGTGCCAGCAGTGTTGACAGTAATAGCAATCAGCCCCAGCATTTT. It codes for CASSVDSNSNQPQHF.

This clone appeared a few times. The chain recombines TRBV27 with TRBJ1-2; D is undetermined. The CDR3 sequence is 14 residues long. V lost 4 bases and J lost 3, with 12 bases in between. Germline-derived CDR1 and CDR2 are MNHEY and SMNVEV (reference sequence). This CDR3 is CASSSTQQHYGYTF. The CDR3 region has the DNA TGTGCCAGCAGTTCGACCCAACAGCACTATGGCTACACCTTC.

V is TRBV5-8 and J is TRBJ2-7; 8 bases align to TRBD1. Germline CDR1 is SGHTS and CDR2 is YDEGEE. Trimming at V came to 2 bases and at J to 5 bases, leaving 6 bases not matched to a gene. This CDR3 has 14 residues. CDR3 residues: CASSFHRGEDEQYF. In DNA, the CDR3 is TGTGCCAGCAGCTTTCACAGGGGGGAGGACGAGCAGTACTTC.

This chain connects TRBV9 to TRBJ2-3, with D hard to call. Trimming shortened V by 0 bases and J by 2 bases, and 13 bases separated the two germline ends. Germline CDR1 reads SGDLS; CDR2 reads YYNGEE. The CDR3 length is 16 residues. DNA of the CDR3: TGTGCCAGCAGCGTAGAGTGGAGTCTCAACACAGATACGCAGTATTTT. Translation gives CASSVEWSLNTDTQYF.

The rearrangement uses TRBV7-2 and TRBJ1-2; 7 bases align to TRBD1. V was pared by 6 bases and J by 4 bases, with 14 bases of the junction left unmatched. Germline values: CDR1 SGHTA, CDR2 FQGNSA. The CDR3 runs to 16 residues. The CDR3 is CASREGGTAGLYGYTF. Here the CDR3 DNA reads TGTGCCAGCAGGGAAGGGGGCACGGCGGGACTCTATGGCTACACCTTC.

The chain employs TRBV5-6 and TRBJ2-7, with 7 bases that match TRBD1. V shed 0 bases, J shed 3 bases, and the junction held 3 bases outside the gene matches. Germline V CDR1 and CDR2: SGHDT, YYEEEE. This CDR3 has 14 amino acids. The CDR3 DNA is TGTGCCAGCAGCTTGGGACAGGGATACTACGAGCAGTACTTC. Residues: CASSLGQGYYEQYF.

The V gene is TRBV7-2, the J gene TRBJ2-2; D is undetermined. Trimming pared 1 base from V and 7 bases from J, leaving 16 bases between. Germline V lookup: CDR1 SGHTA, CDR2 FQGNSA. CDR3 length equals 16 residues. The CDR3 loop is CASSLVAELPSGELFF. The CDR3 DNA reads TGTGCCAGCAGCTTAGTCGCCGAGTTGCCGAGCGGGGAGCTGTTTTTT.

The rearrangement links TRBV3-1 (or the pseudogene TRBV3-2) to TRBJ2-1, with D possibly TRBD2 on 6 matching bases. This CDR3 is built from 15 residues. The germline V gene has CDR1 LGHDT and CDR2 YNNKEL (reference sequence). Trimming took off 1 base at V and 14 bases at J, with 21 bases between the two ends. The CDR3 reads CASSQGLLLKRAEFF. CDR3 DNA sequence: TGTGCCAGCAGCCAAGGTCTACTACTGAAGCGGGCAGAGTTCTTC.